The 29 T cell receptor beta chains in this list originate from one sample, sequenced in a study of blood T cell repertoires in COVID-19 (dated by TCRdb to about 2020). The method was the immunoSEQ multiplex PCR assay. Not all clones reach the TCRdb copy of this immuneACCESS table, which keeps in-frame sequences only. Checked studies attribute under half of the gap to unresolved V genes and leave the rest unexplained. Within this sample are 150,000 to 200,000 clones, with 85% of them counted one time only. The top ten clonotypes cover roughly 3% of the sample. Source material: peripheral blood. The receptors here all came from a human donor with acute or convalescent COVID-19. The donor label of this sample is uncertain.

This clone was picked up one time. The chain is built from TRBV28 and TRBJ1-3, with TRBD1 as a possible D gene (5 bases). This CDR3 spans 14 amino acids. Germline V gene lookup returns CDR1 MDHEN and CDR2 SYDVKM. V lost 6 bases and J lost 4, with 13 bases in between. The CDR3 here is CASRGGIDGNTIYF. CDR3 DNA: TGTGCCAGCAGGGGGGGGATAGACGGAAACACCATATATTTT. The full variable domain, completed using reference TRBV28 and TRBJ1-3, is DVKVTQSSRYLVKRTGEKVFLECVQDMDHENMFWYRQDPGLGLRLIYFSYDVKMKEKGDIPEGYSVSREKKERFSLILESASTNQTSMYLCASRGGIDGNTIYFGEGSWLTVV.

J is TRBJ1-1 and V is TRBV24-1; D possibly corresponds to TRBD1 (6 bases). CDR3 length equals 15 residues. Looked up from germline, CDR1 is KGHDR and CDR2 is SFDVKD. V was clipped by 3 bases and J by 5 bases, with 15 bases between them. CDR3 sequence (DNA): TGTGCCACCAGTGATCCAAGGGGGGGCAGGACTGAAGCTTTCTTT. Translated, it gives CATSDPRGGRTEAFF.

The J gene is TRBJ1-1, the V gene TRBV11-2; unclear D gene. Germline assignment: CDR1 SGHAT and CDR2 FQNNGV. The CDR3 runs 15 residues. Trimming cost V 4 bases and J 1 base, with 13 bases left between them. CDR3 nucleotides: TGTGCCAGCAGCTCCTCAAGTGGCCAGAACACTGAAGCTTTCTTT. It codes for CASSSSSGQNTEAFF.

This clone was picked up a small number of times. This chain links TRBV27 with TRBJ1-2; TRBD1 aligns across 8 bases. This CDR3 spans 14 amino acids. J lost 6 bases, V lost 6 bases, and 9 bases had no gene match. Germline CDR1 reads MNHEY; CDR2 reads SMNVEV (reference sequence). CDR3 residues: CASSPARQGHGYTF. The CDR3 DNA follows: TGTGCCAGCAGCCCAGCCCGACAGGGGCATGGCTACACCTTC.

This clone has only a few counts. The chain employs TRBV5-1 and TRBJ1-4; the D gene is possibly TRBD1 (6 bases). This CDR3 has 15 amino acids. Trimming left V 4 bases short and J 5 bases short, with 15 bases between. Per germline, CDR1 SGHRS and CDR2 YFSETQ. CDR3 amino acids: CASSPAQGLNEKLFF. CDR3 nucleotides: TGCGCCAGCAGCCCGGCCCAGGGGCTCAATGAAAAACTGTTTTTT.

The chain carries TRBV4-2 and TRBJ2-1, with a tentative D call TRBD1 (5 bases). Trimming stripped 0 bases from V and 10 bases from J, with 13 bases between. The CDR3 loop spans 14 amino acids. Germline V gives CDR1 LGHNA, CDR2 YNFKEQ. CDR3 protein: CASSQDGASWEQFF. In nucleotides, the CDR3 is TGTGCCAGCAGCCAAGATGGGGCTAGTTGGGAGCAGTTCTTC.

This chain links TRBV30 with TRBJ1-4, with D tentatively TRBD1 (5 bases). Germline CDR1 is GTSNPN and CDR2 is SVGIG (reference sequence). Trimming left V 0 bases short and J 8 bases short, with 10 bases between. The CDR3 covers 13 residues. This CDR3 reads CAWSVTGVEKLFF. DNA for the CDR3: TGTGCCTGGAGTGTAACGGGGGTAGAAAAACTGTTTTTT.

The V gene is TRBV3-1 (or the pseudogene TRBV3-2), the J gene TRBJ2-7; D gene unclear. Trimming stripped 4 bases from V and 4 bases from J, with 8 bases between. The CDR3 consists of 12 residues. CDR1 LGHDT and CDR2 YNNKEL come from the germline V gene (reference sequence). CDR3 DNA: TGTGCCAGCAGCCGTCCCGGGTACGAGCAGTACTTC. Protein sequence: CASSRPGYEQYF.

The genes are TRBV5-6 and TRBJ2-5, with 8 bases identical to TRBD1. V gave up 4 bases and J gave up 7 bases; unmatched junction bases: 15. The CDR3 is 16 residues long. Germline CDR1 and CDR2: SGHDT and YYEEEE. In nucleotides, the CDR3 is TGTGCCAGCAGCCAGGGGGCCGGGACAACGTTGAGGACCCAGTACTTC. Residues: CASSQGAGTTLRTQYF.

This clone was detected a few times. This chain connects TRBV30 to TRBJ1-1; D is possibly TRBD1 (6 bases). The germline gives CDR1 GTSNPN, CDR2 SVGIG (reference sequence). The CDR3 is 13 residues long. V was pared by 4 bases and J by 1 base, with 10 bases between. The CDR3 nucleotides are TGTGCCTGGAATGAACAGGGGAACACTGAAGCTTTCTTT. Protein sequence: CAWNEQGNTEAFF.

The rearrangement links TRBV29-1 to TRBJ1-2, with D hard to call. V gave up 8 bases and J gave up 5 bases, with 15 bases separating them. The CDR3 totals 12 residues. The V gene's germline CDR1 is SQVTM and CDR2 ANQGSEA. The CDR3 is CSWLTDSYGYTF. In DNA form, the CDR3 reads TGCAGCTGGTTAACAGATTCTTATGGCTACACCTTC.

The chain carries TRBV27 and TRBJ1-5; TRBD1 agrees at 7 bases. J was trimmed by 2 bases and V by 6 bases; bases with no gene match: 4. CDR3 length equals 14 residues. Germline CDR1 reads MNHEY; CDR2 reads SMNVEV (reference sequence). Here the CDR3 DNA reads TGTGCCAGCAGGCACACAGGGGGCAATCAGCCCCAGCATTTT. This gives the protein CASRHTGGNQPQHF.

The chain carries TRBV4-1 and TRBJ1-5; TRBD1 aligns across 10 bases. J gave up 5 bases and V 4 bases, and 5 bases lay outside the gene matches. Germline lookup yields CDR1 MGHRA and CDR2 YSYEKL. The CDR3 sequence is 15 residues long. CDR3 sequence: CASSRRGQGDQPQHF. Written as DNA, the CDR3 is TGCGCCAGCAGCCGAAGAGGACAGGGGGATCAGCCCCAGCATTTT.

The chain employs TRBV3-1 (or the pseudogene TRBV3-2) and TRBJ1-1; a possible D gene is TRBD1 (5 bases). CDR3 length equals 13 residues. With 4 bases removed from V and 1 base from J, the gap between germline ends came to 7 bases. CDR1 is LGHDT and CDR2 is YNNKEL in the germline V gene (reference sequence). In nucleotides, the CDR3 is TGTGCCAGCAGCCGGACACAGAACACTGAAGCTTTCTTT. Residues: CASSRTQNTEAFF.

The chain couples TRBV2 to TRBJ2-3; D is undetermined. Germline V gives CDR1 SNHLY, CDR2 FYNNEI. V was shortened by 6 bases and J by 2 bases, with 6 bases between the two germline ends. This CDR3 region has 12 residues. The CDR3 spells CASSYITDTQYF. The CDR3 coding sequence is TGTGCCAGCAGCTATATCACAGATACGCAGTATTTT.

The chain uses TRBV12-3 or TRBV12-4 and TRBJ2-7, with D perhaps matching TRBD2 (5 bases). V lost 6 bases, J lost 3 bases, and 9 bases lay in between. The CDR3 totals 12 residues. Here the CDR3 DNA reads TGTGCCAGCAGCCTGGGGAGCTACGAGCAGTACTTC. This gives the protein CASSLGSYEQYF.

The CDR3 DNA reads TGTGCCAGCAGCCACCCAGGGGTATTATCACCCCTCCACTTT. Residues: CASSHPGVLSPLHF. V usage is TRBV3-1 (or the pseudogene TRBV3-2) and J usage is TRBJ1-6, with a weak D call TRBD1 (6 bases). Germline CDR1 LGHDT, CDR2 YNNKEL (reference sequence). Trimming cost V 3 bases and J 10 bases, with 13 bases left between them. The CDR3 covers 14 residues.

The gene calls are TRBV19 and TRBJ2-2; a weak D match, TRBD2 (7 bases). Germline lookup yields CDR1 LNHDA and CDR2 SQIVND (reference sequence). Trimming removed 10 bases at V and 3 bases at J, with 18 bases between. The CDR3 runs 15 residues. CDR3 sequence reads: CATSVGRGHTGELFF. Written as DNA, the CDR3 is TGTGCCACCTCAGTCGGGCGGGGGCACACCGGGGAGCTGTTTTTT.

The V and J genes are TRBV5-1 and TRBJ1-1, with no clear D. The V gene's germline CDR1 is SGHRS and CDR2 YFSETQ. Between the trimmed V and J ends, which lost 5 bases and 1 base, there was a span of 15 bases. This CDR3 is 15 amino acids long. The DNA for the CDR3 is TGCGCCAGCAGTAATTTGGCGACGGGGAACACTGAAGCTTTCTTT. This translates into CASSNLATGNTEAFF.

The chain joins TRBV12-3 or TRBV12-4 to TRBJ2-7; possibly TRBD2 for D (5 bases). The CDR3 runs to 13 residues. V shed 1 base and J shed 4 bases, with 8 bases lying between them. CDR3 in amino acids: CASSLGGVYEQYF. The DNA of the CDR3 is TGTGCCAGCAGTTTAGGGGGAGTATACGAGCAGTACTTC.

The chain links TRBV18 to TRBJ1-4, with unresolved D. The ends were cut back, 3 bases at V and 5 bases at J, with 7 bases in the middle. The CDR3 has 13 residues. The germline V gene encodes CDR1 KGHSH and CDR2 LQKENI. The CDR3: CASSPGRNEKLFF. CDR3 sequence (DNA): TGTGCCAGCTCACCGGGCAGGAATGAAAAACTGTTTTTT.

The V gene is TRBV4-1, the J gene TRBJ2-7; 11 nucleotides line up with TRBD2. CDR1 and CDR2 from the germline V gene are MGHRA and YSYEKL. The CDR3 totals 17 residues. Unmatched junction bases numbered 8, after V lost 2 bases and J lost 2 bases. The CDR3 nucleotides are TGCGCCAGCAGCCAACAAAGAGGGACTAGCGGAACCTACGAGCAGTACTTC. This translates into CASSQQRGTSGTYEQYF.

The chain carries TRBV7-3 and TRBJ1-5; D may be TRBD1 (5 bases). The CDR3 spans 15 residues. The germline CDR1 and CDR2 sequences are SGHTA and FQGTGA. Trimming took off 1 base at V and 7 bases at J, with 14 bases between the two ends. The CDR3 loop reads CASSLKWTIQQPQHF. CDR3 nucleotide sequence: TGTGCCAGCAGCTTAAAGTGGACAATCCAGCAGCCCCAGCATTTT.

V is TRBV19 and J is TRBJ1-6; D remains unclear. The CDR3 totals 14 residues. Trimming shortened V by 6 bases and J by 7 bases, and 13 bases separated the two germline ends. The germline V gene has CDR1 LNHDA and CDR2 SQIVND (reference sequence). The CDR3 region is CASSRTSQNSPLHF. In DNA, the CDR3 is TGTGCCAGTAGCCGTACTTCGCAAAATTCACCCCTCCACTTT.

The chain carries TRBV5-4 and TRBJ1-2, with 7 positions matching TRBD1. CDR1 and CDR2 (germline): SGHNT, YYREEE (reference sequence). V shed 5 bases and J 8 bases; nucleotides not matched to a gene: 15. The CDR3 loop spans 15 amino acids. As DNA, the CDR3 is TGTGCCAGCAGGGGGAGTAACAGGGGTCCGGAGGGCTACACCTTC. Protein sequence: CASRGSNRGPEGYTF.

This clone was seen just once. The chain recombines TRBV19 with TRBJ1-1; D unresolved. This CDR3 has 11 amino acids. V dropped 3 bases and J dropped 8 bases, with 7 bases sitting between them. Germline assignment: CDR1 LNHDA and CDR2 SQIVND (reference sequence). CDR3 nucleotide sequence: TGTGCCAGTAGTATGAACAGAGAAGCTTTCTTT. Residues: CASSMNREAFF.

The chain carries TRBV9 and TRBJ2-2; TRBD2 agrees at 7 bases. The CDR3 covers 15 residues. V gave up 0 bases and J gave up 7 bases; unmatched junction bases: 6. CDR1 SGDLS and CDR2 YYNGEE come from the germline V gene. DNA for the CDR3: TGTGCCAGCAGCGTAGGGGAGGGGTCCGGCGGGGAGCTGTTTTTT. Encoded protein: CASSVGEGSGGELFF. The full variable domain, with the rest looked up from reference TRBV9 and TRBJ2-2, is DSGVTQTPKHLITATGQRVTLRCSPRSGDLSVYWYQQSLDQGLQFLIQYYNGEERAKGNILERFSAQQFPDLHSELNLSSLELGDSALYFCASSVGEGSGGELFFGEGSRLTVL.

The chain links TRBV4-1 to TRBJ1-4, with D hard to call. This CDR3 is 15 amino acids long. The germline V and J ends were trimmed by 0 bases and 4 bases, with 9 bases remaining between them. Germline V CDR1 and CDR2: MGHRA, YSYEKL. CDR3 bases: TGCGCCAGCAGCCAAGATCCCGGGATTAATGAAAAACTGTTTTTT. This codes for CASSQDPGINEKLFF.

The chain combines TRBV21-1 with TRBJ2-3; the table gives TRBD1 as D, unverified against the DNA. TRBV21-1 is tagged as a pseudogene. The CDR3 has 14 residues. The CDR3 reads CASSKDRGTDTQYF. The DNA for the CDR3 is TGTGCCAGCAGCAAAGATAGGGGGACAGATACGCAGTATTTT.